This passage covers 4 T cell receptor beta chains from one sample sequenced in a study of cytomegalovirus exposure and HLA in healthy donors. Assay: immunoSEQ multiplex PCR; the TCRdb copy retains only in-frame clones and omits some. The repertoire holds roughly 52,000 clones, with around 90% as singletons. The specimen was PBMCs. Every receptor here comes from a man between 18 and 29 years old in good health and CMV-seronegative.

The CDR3 protein is CASSQQEGVRYNEQFF. The CDR3 DNA is TGTGCCAGCAGCCAACAGGAGGGAGTGCGGTACAATGAGCAGTTCTTC. V is TRBV14 and J is TRBJ2-1; D might be TRBD2 (6 bases). Trimming removed 2 bases at V and 4 bases at J, with 15 bases between. Germline lookup yields CDR1 SGHDN and CDR2 FVKESK. The CDR3 contains 16 residues.

This clone was recorded only once. V and J are TRBV5-1 and TRBJ2-7; 10 bases line up with TRBD1. After removal of 3 bases from V and 4 bases from J, the junction contained 7 bases not matched to a gene. Germline CDR1 and CDR2: SGHRS and YFSETQ. This CDR3 is built from 15 residues. CDR3 amino acids: CASSSIPGQGYEQYF. In DNA, the CDR3 is TGCGCCAGCAGCTCGATTCCGGGACAGGGGTACGAGCAGTACTTC.

The chain links TRBV15 to TRBJ2-7, with D perhaps TRBD2 (5 bases). This CDR3 has 15 residues. V gave up 0 bases and J gave up 3 bases, with 12 bases separating them. CDR1 and CDR2 from the germline V gene are LNHNV and YYDKDF (reference sequence). CDR3 region: CATSRERVVSYEQYF. CDR3 coding DNA: TGTGCCACCAGCAGAGAGAGGGTTGTTAGCTACGAGCAGTACTTC.

The rearrangement joins TRBV7-9 to TRBJ2-7; D is uncertain. V was shortened by 1 base and J by 2 bases, with 9 bases between the two germline ends. The germline V gene has CDR1 SEHNR and CDR2 FQNEAQ (reference sequence). The CDR3 contains 14 residues. The CDR3 loop is CASSLGGSPYEQYF. As DNA, the CDR3 is TGTGCCAGCAGCTTAGGCGGCAGCCCCTACGAGCAGTACTTC.